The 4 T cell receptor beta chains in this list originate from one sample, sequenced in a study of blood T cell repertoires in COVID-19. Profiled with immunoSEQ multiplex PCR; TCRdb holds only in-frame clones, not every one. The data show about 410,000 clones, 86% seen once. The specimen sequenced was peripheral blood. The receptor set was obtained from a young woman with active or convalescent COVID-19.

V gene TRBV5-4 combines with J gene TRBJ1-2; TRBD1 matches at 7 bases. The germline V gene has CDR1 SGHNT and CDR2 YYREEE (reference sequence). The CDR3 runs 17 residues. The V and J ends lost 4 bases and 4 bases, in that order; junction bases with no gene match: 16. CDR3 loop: CASSQLGTEIVLYGYTF. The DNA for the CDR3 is TGTGCCAGCAGCCAGCTAGGGACAGAGATTGTTCTCTATGGCTACACCTTC. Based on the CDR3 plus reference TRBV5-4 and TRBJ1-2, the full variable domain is ETGVTQSPTHLIKTRGQQVTLRCSSQSGHNTVSWYQQALGQGPQFIFQYYREEENGRGNFPPRFSGLQFPNYSSELNVNALELDDSALYLCASSQLGTEIVLYGYTFGSGTRLTVV.

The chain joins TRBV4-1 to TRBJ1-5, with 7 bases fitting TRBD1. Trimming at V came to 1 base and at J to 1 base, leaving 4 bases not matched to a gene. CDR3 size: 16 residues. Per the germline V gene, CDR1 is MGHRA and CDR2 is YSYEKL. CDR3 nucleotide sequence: TGCGCCAGCAGCCAAGTTGAGGGGGCGAGCAATCAGCCCCAGCATTTT. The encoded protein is CASSQVEGASNQPQHF.

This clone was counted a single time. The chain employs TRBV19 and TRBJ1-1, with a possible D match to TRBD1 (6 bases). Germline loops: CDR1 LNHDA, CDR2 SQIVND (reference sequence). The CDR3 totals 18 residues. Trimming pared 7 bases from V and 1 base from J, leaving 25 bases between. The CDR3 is CASTPPRPRGLSNTEAFF. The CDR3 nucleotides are TGTGCCAGTACCCCCCCCCGGCCCAGGGGCCTTTCGAACACTGAAGCTTTCTTT.

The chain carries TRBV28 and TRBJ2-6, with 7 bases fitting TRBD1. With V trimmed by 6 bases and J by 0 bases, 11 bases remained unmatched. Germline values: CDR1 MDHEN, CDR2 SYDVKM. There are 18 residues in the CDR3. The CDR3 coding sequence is TGTGCCAGCAGATACATTGGGACAGACAGCTCTGGGGCCAACGTCCTGACTTTC. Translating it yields CASRYIGTDSSGANVLTF. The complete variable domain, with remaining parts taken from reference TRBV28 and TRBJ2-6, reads DVKVTQSSRYLVKRTGEKVFLECVQDMDHENMFWYRQDPGLGLRLIYFSYDVKMKEKGDIPEGYSVSREKKERFSLILESASTNQTSMYLCASRYIGTDSSGANVLTFGAGSRLTVL.